This entry lists 21 T cell receptor beta chains sequenced from one sample in a study of naive and memory T cell subsets. The beta constant-region primer was an equimolar mix of two oligonucleotides covering TRBC1 and TRBC2. Ligated cDNA was amplified by four rounds of PCR with nested alpha and beta constant-region primers and SP2. TCRdb independently ran MiXCR on the UMI-ligation and nested PCR reads; one entry per CDR3 protein. The sample yields around 110,000 distinct CDR3 sequences, 36% seen once. Sequencing input: central memory CD4+ T cells from blood. The receptors stem from a human donor in good health.

The rearrangement joins TRBV28 to TRBJ1-2; TRBD1 might be the D (5 bases). Germline values: CDR1 MDHEN, CDR2 SYDVKM. The CDR3 covers 17 residues. V gave up 2 bases and J gave up 3 bases, with 19 bases separating them. CDR3 sequence (DNA): TGTGCCAGCAGTTTAATATCCTATTCACGAGGGGACTATGGCTACACCTTC. It yields the protein CASSLISYSRGDYGYTF.

The genes are TRBV29-1 and TRBJ1-2; D call uncertain. The CDR3 runs to 11 residues. CDR1 is SQVTM, CDR2 ANQGSEA, per germline. V lost 2 bases, J lost 8 bases, and 9 bases lay in between. This CDR3 is CSVEYTNGYTF. In nucleotides, the CDR3 is TGCAGCGTTGAATATACTAACGGCTACACCTTC.

This chain uses TRBV3-1 with TRBJ2-2; D is unresolved. Between the trimmed V and J ends, which lost 6 bases and 1 base, there was a span of 9 bases. The CDR3 spans 14 residues. Germline-derived CDR1 and CDR2 are LGHDT and YNNKEL (reference sequence). CDR3 sequence (DNA): TGTGCCAGCAGGCCCAAGGGGAACACCGGGGAGCTGTTTTTT. Its protein product is CASRPKGNTGELFF.

This clonotype showed up just a few times. This rearrangement joins TRBV28 to TRBJ1-2; TRBD1 aligns across 7 bases. J lost 4 bases, V lost 1 base, and 18 bases had no gene match. Germline V gives CDR1 MDHEN, CDR2 SYDVKM. This CDR3 is built from 19 residues. The CDR3 nucleotides read TGTGCCAGCAGTTTATTGGGGAACCTAAACAGGGGAAGTGGCTATGGCTACACCTTC. It is translated as CASSLLGNLNRGSGYGYTF.

J is TRBJ2-2 and V is TRBV27; no clear D. CDR1 and CDR2 from the germline V gene are MNHEY and SMNVEV (reference sequence). Between the trimmed V and J ends, which lost 6 bases and 1 base, there was a span of 15 bases. This CDR3 is 16 amino acids long. The CDR3 protein is CASRGGGILNTGELFF. DNA for the CDR3: TGTGCCAGCAGAGGCGGCGGAATATTGAACACCGGGGAGCTGTTTTTT.

This sequence joins TRBV7-6 and TRBJ2-2; D is perhaps TRBD2 (6 bases). Germline-derived CDR1 and CDR2 are SGHVS and FNYEAQ. The ends were cut back, 5 bases at V and 2 bases at J, with 15 bases in the middle. This CDR3 region has 16 residues. CDR3 loop: CASSPTGTPNTGELFF. CDR3 nucleotides: TGTGCCAGCAGCCCGACCGGGACTCCCAACACCGGGGAGCTGTTTTTT.

V is TRBV18 and J is TRBJ1-6; D may be TRBD1 (5 bases). Germline CDR1 reads KGHSH; CDR2 reads LQKENI. This CDR3 is built from 13 residues. The V end was cut by 4 bases, the J end by 7 bases, with 8 bases between. This chain's CDR3 is CASSRDPNSPLHF. The CDR3 bases are TGTGCCAGCTCACGGGACCCAAATTCACCCCTCCACTTT. The entire variable domain, with the rest obtained from reference TRBV18 and TRBJ1-6, is as follows: NAGVMQNPRHLVRRRGQEARLRCSPMKGHSHVYWYRQLPEEGLKFMVYLQKENIIDESGMPKERFSAEFPKEGPSILRIQQVVRGDSAAYFCASSRDPNSPLHFGNGTRLTVT.

The rearrangement joins TRBV5-5 to TRBJ2-4; D remains ambiguous. V was clipped by 4 bases and J by 6 bases, with 8 bases between them. Germline V lookup: CDR1 SGHKS, CDR2 YYEKEE (reference sequence). CDR3 length: 12 residues. CDR3 nucleotide sequence: TGTGCCAGCAGCCCCCCCCTAAACATTCAGTACTTC. This codes for CASSPPLNIQYF.

This clonotype has a handful of counts. CDR3 sequence reads: CAISESGLAHTNTGELFF. The CDR3 DNA follows: TGTGCCATCAGTGAGTCTGGCCTAGCGCATACGAACACCGGGGAGCTGTTTTTT. The rearrangement joins TRBV10-3 to TRBJ2-2, with a tentative D call TRBD2 (6 bases). This CDR3 has 18 residues. The V end lost 0 bases, the J end lost 0 bases, and 14 bases lay between the germline ends. Germline V CDR1 and CDR2: ENHRY, SYGVKD.

Only a few counts were recorded for this clonotype. The chain employs TRBV15 and TRBJ1-5; the D gene is possibly TRBD1 (5 bases). The V end was cut by 3 bases, the J end by 3 bases, with 6 bases between. The length of the CDR3 is 13 residues. Germline V CDR1 and CDR2: LNHNV, YYDKDF (reference sequence). The CDR3 DNA is TGTGCCACCAGCAGGGACACCAATCAGCCCCAGCATTTT. Translating gives CATSRDTNQPQHF.

The V call is TRBV5-6, the J call TRBJ1-3; no definite D call. The CDR3 length is 14 residues. V gave up 4 bases and J gave up 0 bases, with 8 bases separating them. Germline values: CDR1 SGHDT, CDR2 YYEEEE. The CDR3 is CASSRQSSGNTIYF. CDR3 coding DNA: TGTGCCAGCAGCCGGCAAAGCTCTGGAAACACCATATATTTT.

The rearrangement links TRBV15 to TRBJ2-7, with 7 bases fitting TRBD2. The CDR3 is 16 amino acids. Looked up from germline, CDR1 is LNHNV and CDR2 is YYDKDF (reference sequence). V gave up 0 bases and J gave up 0 bases; unmatched junction bases: 5. The CDR3 sequence is CATSRDIAGYSYEQYF. CDR3 sequence (DNA): TGTGCCACCAGCAGAGACATAGCGGGTTACTCCTACGAGCAGTACTTC.

The chain uses TRBV28 and TRBJ1-5; D might be TRBD1 (5 bases). Germline V gives CDR1 MDHEN, CDR2 SYDVKM. This CDR3 comprises 15 residues. The CDR3 DNA reads TGTGCTGCTAAGGGACCGGTATCGAGCAATCAGCCCCAGCATTTT. It yields the protein CAAKGPVSSNQPQHF.

The rearrangement links TRBV9 to TRBJ2-7; perhaps TRBD2 as D (5 bases). Germline assignment: CDR1 SGDLS and CDR2 YYNGEE. V lost 3 bases and J lost 3, with 10 bases in between. The CDR3 runs 13 residues. CDR3 protein: CASSDGLNYEQYF. CDR3 DNA sequence: TGTGCCAGCAGCGACGGACTTAACTACGAGCAGTACTTC.

The V and J genes are TRBV18 and TRBJ1-1; D not resolved. The V and J ends lost 5 bases and 1 base respectively, with 5 bases between them. The germline gives CDR1 KGHSH, CDR2 LQKENI. The CDR3 consists of 12 residues. As DNA, the CDR3 is TGTGCCAGCTCAATTCAGAACACTGAAGCTTTCTTT. Translated: CASSIQNTEAFF.

The chain uses TRBV20-1 and TRBJ2-2, with 8 bases matching TRBD1. Germline V gene sequence: CDR1 DFQATT, CDR2 SNEGSKA (reference sequence). This CDR3 is 14 amino acids long. The junction had 6 bases not matched to a gene; V was cut back by 5 bases and J by 4 bases. This CDR3 reads CSALGQGATGELFF. The DNA of the CDR3 is TGCAGTGCTCTAGGACAGGGAGCCACCGGGGAGCTGTTTTTT.

The rearrangement links TRBV5-6 to TRBJ2-1; D may be TRBD1 or TRBD2 (5 bases each). Trimming removed 4 bases from V and 5 bases from J, with 19 bases in between. This CDR3 comprises 16 residues. The germline gives CDR1 SGHDT, CDR2 YYEEEE. For the CDR3, the DNA is TGTGCCAGCAGCCCCGGCTGGGGGTTTCGCAACAATGAGCAGTTCTTC. As protein: CASSPGWGFRNNEQFF.

The chain couples TRBV20-1 to TRBJ2-3; 8 bases match TRBD2. The germline V gene has CDR1 DFQATT and CDR2 SNEGSKA (reference sequence). The trim removed 3 bases at V and 6 bases at J, leaving 2 bases unmatched. CDR3 length: 12 residues. The CDR3 bases are TGCAGTGCTAGCGGGGGGGGGGATACGCAGTATTTT. Residues: CSASGGGDTQYF.

This clonotype was seen a few times. At one of its ends the junction is not consistent with the germline gene, which may arise from a read error. The chain has TRBV7-2 and TRBJ2-1; 14 bases line up with TRBD2. The CDR3 totals 14 residues. CDR1 SGHTA and CDR2 FQGNSA come from the germline V gene. The CDR3 loop reads CASSPGLAGDPLIF. The CDR3, as DNA: TGTGCCAGCAGCCCGGGACTAGCGGGAGACCCTTTGATCTTC.

V and J are TRBV7-9 and TRBJ2-4; 12 bases agree with TRBD2. The germline V gene encodes CDR1 SEHNR and CDR2 FQNEAQ (reference sequence). The ends lost 5 bases at V and 0 bases at J; junction bases unmatched: 20. The CDR3 spans 22 residues. CDR3 coding DNA: TGTGCCAGCAGCCCCCGCTTGGGCCTAGCGGGAGGGCTGGATCTAGCCAAAAACATTCAGTACTTC. Its translation is CASSPRLGLAGGLDLAKNIQYF.

This chain links TRBV29-1 with TRBJ1-2; unclear D gene. The germline V gene encodes CDR1 SQVTM and CDR2 ANQGSEA. Trimming removed 6 bases at V and 8 bases at J, with 19 bases between. The CDR3 totals 13 residues. The CDR3 reads CSVPRPDRLGYTF. Written as DNA, the CDR3 is TGCAGCGTCCCAAGGCCTGATAGACTCGGCTACACCTTC. Drawing the rest from reference TRBV29-1 and TRBJ1-2, the complete variable domain is SAVISQKPSRDICQRGTSLTIQCQVDSQVTMMFWYRQQPGQSLTLIATANQGSEATYESGFVIDKFPISRPNLTFSTLTVSNMSPEDSSIYLCSVPRPDRLGYTFGSGTRLTVV.